This T cell receptor beta chain was found in a study of cytomegalovirus exposure and HLA in healthy donors. Points from the study as a whole: While the bulk of TCR sequences proved rare, some public TCRs turned up in many donors. The records held CMV serostatus as the only immune exposure information.

Many counts were recorded for this clone. Its specificity is unknown. It was with 60 Vbeta and 13 Jbeta primers that the PCR ran. Only in-frame clones appear in the TCRdb table, and some are missing; sequencing was by immunoSEQ multiplex PCR. Found here are fewer than 250,000 clones, 75% to 80% of them singletons; the top ten hold 1.5% to 2%. The sequence was obtained from a male donor in good health and CMV-seronegative. Material for sequencing was PBMCs.

In DNA, the CDR3 is TGTGCCAGCAGCCAAGATGCCGGTAGCGGCTCCTACGAGCAGTACTTC. Translation gives CASSQDAGSGSYEQYF. This chain uses TRBV4-2 with TRBJ2-7; tentatively, D is TRBD2 (6 bases). Per the germline V gene, CDR1 is LGHNA and CDR2 is YNFKEQ. The CDR3 is 16 residues long. The ends were cut back, 0 bases at V and 0 bases at J, with 12 bases in the middle.